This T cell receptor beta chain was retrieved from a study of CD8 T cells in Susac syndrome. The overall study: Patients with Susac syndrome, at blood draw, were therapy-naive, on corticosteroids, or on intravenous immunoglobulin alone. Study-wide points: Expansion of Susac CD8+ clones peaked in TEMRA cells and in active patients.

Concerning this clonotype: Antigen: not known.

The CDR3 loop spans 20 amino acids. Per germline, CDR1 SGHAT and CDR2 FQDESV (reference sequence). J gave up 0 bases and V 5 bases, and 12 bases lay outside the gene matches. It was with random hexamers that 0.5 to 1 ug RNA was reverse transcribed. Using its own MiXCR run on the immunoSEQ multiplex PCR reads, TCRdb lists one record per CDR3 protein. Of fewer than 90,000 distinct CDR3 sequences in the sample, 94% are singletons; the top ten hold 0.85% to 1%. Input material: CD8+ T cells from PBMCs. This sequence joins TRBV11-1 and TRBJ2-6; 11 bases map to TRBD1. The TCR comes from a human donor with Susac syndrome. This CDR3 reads CASSQPEGQGDSSGANVLTF. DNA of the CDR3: TGTGCCAGCAGCCAACCAGAGGGACAGGGGGACAGCTCTGGGGCCAACGTCCTGACTTTC.